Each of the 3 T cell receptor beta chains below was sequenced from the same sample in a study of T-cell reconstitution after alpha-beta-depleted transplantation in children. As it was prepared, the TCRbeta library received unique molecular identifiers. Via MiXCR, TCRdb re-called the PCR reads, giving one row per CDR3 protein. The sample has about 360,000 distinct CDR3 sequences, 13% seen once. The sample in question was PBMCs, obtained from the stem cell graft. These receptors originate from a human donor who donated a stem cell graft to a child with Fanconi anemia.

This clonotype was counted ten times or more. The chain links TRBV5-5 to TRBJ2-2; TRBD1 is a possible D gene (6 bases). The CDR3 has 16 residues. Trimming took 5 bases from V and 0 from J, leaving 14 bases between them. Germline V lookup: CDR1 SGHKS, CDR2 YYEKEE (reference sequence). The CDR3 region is CASSYTGTSNTGELFF. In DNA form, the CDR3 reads TGTGCCAGCAGTTACACCGGGACATCGAACACCGGGGAGCTGTTTTTT.

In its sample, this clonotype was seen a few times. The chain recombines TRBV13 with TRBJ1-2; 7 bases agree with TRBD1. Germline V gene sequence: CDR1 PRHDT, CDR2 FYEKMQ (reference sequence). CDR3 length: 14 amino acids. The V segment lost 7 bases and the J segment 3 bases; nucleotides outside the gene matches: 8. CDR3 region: CASNHRGRDYGYTF. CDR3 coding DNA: TGTGCCAGCAACCACAGGGGAAGGGACTATGGCTACACCTTC.

The CDR3 reads CASSVRGGLQEKLFF. In nucleotides, the CDR3 is TGCGCCAGCAGCGTACGCGGGGGCCTTCAAGAAAAACTGTTTTTT. The V and J genes are TRBV5-1 and TRBJ1-4; TRBD1 is a possible D gene (6 bases). V dropped 4 bases and J dropped 8 bases, with 18 bases sitting between them. The CDR3 contains 15 residues. Germline CDR1 and CDR2: SGHRS and YFSETQ.